This T cell receptor beta chain was documented in a study of cytomegalovirus exposure and HLA in healthy donors. About this clone: Its antigen remains unknown.

The V and J ends lost 2 bases and 7 bases, in that order; junction bases with no gene match: 1. The CDR3 runs 13 residues. Germline assignment: CDR1 LNHDA and CDR2 SQIVND (reference sequence). PCR was performed using 60 Vbeta and 13 Jbeta primers. Profiled with immunoSEQ multiplex PCR; TCRdb holds only in-frame clones, not every one. The data contain some 200,000 clones, 75% to 90% of them singletons. Study-wide results and limits: Among donors in an Asian-associated ancestry cluster, a later analysis reportedly found fewer N-insertions than the approximately 700-donor mean. A later analysis linked a missense variant in DCLRE1C to the trimming of TCR beta V and J genes. Productive rates of about 87% or about 30% were seen for most TCR beta V segments in an earlier analysis. The authors assumed roughly uniform sequencing depth across donors for presence/absence analyses.

The sample was PBMCs. The chain carries TRBV19 and TRBJ2-2; TRBD1 aligns across 7 bases. The sequence was obtained from a woman aged 18-35 years in good health and CMV-seronegative. The CDR3 sequence is CASSIQGVGELFF. The CDR3 coding sequence is TGTGCCAGTAGTATACAGGGGGTCGGGGAGCTGTTTTTT.